Described below is a single T cell receptor (beta chain) sequence and its context. Its matching antigen is unknown. The J segment lost 5 bases and the V segment lost 1 base, leaving 6 bases of the junction unmatched. CDR3 size: 16 residues. Germline V CDR1 and CDR2: SGHDN, FVKESK. The data originate from a study of naive and memory T cell subsets. Broader study findings: Diversity fell and Gini index rose from naive through CM, EM, EMRA.

An equimolar mix of two oligonucleotides served as the beta constant-region primer for TRBC1 and TRBC2. The ligated cDNA underwent four PCR rounds using SP2 and nested alpha and beta constant-region primers. MiXCR, run by TCRdb on the UMI-ligation and nested PCR reads, gives a single entry per CDR3 protein. The sample includes some 110,000 distinct CDR3 sequences, 36% of them seen just once. J is TRBJ2-5 and V is TRBV14; 11 bases agree with TRBD2. This receptor was taken from a human donor in good health. Input material: central memory CD4+ T cells from blood. In nucleotides, the CDR3 is TGTGCCAGCAGCCAAGGAACTAGCGGGAGAGTTGAGACCCAGTACTTC. This codes for CASSQGTSGRVETQYF. The variable domain in full, with the rest retrieved from reference TRBV14 and TRBJ2-5, is EAGVTQFPSHSVIEKGQTVTLRCDPISGHDNLYWYRRVMGKEIKFLLHFVKESKQDESGMPNNRFLAERTGGTYSTLKVQPAELEDSGVYFCASSQGTSGRVETQYFGPGTRLLVL.